This T cell receptor (beta chain) was sequenced in a study of blood T cell repertoires in COVID-19. Whole-study context: The United States, Italy and Spain were the sources of the acute and convalescent COVID-19 samples. T cells, B-cell-depleted T cells, or PBMCs provided the cDNA or gDNA that served as material.

This clone is deemed medium-sized. In the study's own analysis: Researchers report that nucleated cell counts were estimated from reference gene primer amplification. Only in-frame clones appear in the TCRdb table, and some are missing; sequencing was by immunoSEQ multiplex PCR. V and J calls and clone size are as listed in that table; D and trimming were resolved from the DNA. The sample lists a few hundred thousand clones, roughly 90% occurring once. The material sequenced was peripheral blood. This sequence was found in a man aged 40-55 years with acute or convalescent COVID-19.

CDR3 sequence reads: CASKPTGGVNSPLHF. DNA of the CDR3: TGTGCCAGCAAACCCACAGGGGGGGTTAATTCACCCCTCCACTTT. The rearrangement links TRBV2 to TRBJ1-6; 8 positions agree with TRBD1. This CDR3 is 15 amino acids long. The V segment lost 7 bases and the J segment 6 bases; nucleotides outside the gene matches: 8. Germline assignment: CDR1 SNHLY and CDR2 FYNNEI.